This TCR beta chain was sequenced for a study of identifying expanded T cells in peripheral blood. Clones were sequenced by immunoSEQ multiplex PCR, and TCRdb holds only the in-frame ones, with some missing. The data hold more than 85,000 clones, with roughly nine tenths observed a single time. Per germline, CDR1 MDHEN and CDR2 SYDVKM. The V gene end was trimmed by 1 base and the J gene end by 4 bases; junction bases not matched to a gene: 7. The CDR3 loop spans 15 amino acids. Sequencing input: blood. The rearrangement links TRBV28 to TRBJ2-7; 7 bases agree with TRBD2. The source is a person aged 18 to 75 in good health. CDR3 bases: TGTGCCAGCAGTTTATTTGGCGCGGGAGCTTACGAGCAGTACTTC. As protein: CASSLFGAGAYEQYF.